Listed here is a single T cell receptor beta chain. The data were taken from a study of shared clonotypes between healthy human individuals. Germline-derived CDR1 and CDR2 are SGHRS and YFSETQ. V lost 2 bases and J lost 0, with 9 bases in between. The CDR3 covers 15 residues. Sequencing was performed with immunoSEQ multiplex PCR; in TCRdb, only in-frame clones are kept and a portion is missing. The sample lists about 480,000 clones; around 74% were seen once. The TCR comes from a woman between 40 and 50 years old in good health. Some clones in this sample may be carry-over from other donors' samples. Input material: PBMCs. The chain recombines TRBV5-1 with TRBJ2-1; D possibly corresponds to TRBD2 (5 bases). Here the CDR3 reads CASSLAASSYNEQFF. As DNA, the CDR3 is TGCGCCAGCAGCTTAGCGGCTAGCTCCTACAATGAGCAGTTCTTC.